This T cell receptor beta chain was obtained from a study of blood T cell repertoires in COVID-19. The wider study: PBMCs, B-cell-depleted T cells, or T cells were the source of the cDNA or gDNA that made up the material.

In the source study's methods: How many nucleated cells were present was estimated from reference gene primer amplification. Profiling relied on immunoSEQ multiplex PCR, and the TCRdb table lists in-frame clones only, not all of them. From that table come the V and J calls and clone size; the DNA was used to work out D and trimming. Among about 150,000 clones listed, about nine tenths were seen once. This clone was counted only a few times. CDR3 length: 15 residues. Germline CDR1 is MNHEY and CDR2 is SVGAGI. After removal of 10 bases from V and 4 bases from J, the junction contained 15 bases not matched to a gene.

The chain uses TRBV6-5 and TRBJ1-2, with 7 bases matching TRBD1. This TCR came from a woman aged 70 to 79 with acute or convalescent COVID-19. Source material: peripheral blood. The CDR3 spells CATSKTTGVSYGYTF. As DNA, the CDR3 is TGTGCCACCTCAAAAACCACAGGGGTTTCCTATGGCTACACCTTC.